This T cell receptor beta chain was profiled in a study of identical twins. Each CDR3 protein gets one entry after TCRdb re-called the 5' RACE reads with MiXCR. The sample has under 800,000 distinct CDR3 sequences, 20% to 25% seen once. Germline V gives CDR1 SGHNT, CDR2 YENEEA. Between the trimmed V and J ends, which lost 4 bases and 7 bases, there was a span of 17 bases. This CDR3 is 14 amino acids long. A few counts support this clonotype. These data also formed part of another study, on T cells expressing NK-cell markers.

The receptor's source is a woman in her late teens or twenties in good health. The sequencing input was PBMCs. The chain has TRBV11-3 and TRBJ2-7, with D perhaps matching TRBD1 or TRBD2 (5 bases each). CDR3 bases: TGTGCCAGCAGCTCAGACCGAGGGGTTTTGGAGCAGTACTTC. This sequence encodes CASSSDRGVLEQYF.